Each of the 18 T cell receptor beta chains below was sequenced from the same sample in a study of regulatory T cells in long-lasting Graves disease. Time point reported: persistent/refractory GD, antithyroid drugs over 5 years with positive TRAb. Extracted PBMC RNA gave rise to the TCR library. With iRepertoire HTBI primers and Arm-PCR of CDR3 regions, TCR beta libraries were built. TCRdb analysed the multiplex PCR reads with MiXCR anew, one entry per CDR3 protein. The sample has about 470,000 distinct CDR3 sequences, about a fifth seen once. The sequencing here drew on peripheral blood mononuclear cells (PBMCs), taken when the disease was refractory, from a patient treated with antithyroid drugs. These receptors were collected from a female donor with Graves disease.

The chain is built from TRBV20-1 and TRBJ2-4, with D possibly being TRBD1 (6 bases). This CDR3 comprises 16 residues. The V end lost 6 bases, the J end lost 2 bases, and 20 bases lay between the germline ends. The germline V gene has CDR1 DFQATT and CDR2 SNEGSKA (reference sequence). This CDR3 reads CSALLGGRGTKNIQYF. CDR3 DNA sequence: TGCAGTGCCCTTCTCGGCGGCAGGGGCACCAAAAACATTCAGTACTTC.

The chain joins TRBV28 to TRBJ2-1; 11 positions agree with TRBD2. CDR1 is MDHEN and CDR2 is SYDVKM in the germline V gene. The ends lost 6 bases at V and 7 bases at J; junction bases unmatched: 14. The length of the CDR3 is 17 residues. The CDR3 loop reads CASRVTGLAALVNEQFF. As DNA, the CDR3 is TGTGCCAGCAGGGTAACGGGACTAGCGGCCTTAGTAAATGAGCAGTTCTTC.

This clonotype was counted only a few times. This rearrangement joins TRBV5-6 to TRBJ2-7; 7 bases align to TRBD1. Germline CDR1 SGHDT, CDR2 YYEEEE. The CDR3 sequence is 14 residues long. The V segment lost 4 bases and the J segment 3 bases; nucleotides outside the gene matches: 7. CDR3 sequence reads: CASSNPGQSYEQYF. Written as DNA, the CDR3 is TGTGCCAGCAGCAACCCGGGACAGAGCTACGAGCAGTACTTC. The full variable domain, with the rest looked up from reference TRBV5-6 and TRBJ2-7, is DAGVTQSPTHLIKTRGQQVTLRCSPKSGHDTVSWYQQALGQGPQFIFQYYEEEERQRGNFPDRFSGHQFPNYSSELNVNALLLGDSALYLCASSNPGQSYEQYFGPGTRLTVT.

This clonotype occurred many times. The rearrangement uses TRBV6-5 and TRBJ1-1, with 8 nucleotides matching TRBD1. The CDR3 has 15 amino acids. Germline V gives CDR1 MNHEY, CDR2 SVGAGI. V was clipped by 2 bases and J by 0 bases; unmatched bases: 2. CDR3 loop: CASSYQGAVNTEAFF. The CDR3 DNA is TGTGCCAGCAGTTACCAGGGGGCTGTGAACACTGAAGCTTTCTTT.

This clonotype has just a few counts. This chain joins TRBV5-1 and TRBJ1-5; D not resolved. CDR1 and CDR2 from the germline V gene are SGHRS and YFSETQ. This CDR3 is 14 amino acids long. V shed 4 bases and J shed 5 bases, with 13 bases lying between them. CDR3 loop: CASSPLNPDQPQHF. The CDR3 DNA sequence: TGCGCCAGCAGCCCTCTTAACCCGGATCAGCCCCAGCATTTT.

The V gene is TRBV28, the J gene TRBJ2-3, with D hard to call. Trimming cost V 8 bases and J 2 bases, with 17 bases left between them. The CDR3 consists of 15 residues. Germline V gives CDR1 MDHEN, CDR2 SYDVKM. The CDR3 coding sequence is TGTGCCAGCTCCGGAATGGGTCGGATCACAGATACGCAGTATTTT. Translation gives CASSGMGRITDTQYF.

This clonotype was detected many times. In nucleotides, the CDR3 is TGTGCCAGCAGCGAGGGGGCTTGGAATCAGCCCCAGCATTTT. It codes for CASSEGAWNQPQHF. The chain combines TRBV2 with TRBJ1-5, with 7 bases matching TRBD1. The V and J ends lost 6 bases and 4 bases, in that order; junction bases with no gene match: 6. Looked up from germline, CDR1 is SNHLY and CDR2 is FYNNEI. The CDR3 totals 14 residues.

This clonotype was detected only a few times. The CDR3, as DNA: TGTGCCAGCAGTTATGGCGGAGGGCCCGACACCGGGGAGCTGTTTTTT. It translates to CASSYGGGPDTGELFF. The rearrangement joins TRBV6-5 to TRBJ2-2; D is perhaps TRBD2 (6 bases). The CDR3 extends over 16 amino acids. Trimming pared 3 bases from V and 3 bases from J, leaving 14 bases between. CDR1 and CDR2 from the germline V gene are MNHEY and SVGAGI.

This clonotype was seen more than once but under ten times. V usage is TRBV25-1 and J usage is TRBJ1-3; no definite D call. The CDR3 contains 16 residues. Germline V gives CDR1 MGHDK, CDR2 SYGVNS. V lost 0 bases and J 2 bases, leaving 11 bases between the germline ends. The CDR3: CASSEYGGRTGNTIYF. The CDR3 DNA reads as TGTGCCAGCAGTGAATATGGAGGGAGAACTGGAAACACCATATATTTT.

This clonotype was recorded many times. This chain links TRBV11-2 with TRBJ2-7; D may match TRBD1 or TRBD2 (7 bases each). V was shortened by 5 bases and J by 5 bases, with 22 bases between the two germline ends. Germline CDR1 SGHAT, CDR2 FQNNGV. This CDR3 has 16 residues. The CDR3 loop reads CASSPRGGGWSHEQYF. The DNA of the CDR3 is TGTGCCAGCAGCCCCAGGGGGGGAGGTTGGTCCCACGAGCAGTACTTC. Full variable domain (outside the CDR3, taken from reference TRBV11-2 and TRBJ2-7): EAGVAQSPRYKIIEKRQSVAFWCNPISGHATLYWYQQILGQGPKLLIQFQNNGVVDDSQLPKDRFSAERLKGVDSTLKIQPAKLEDSAVYLCASSPRGGGWSHEQYFGPGTRLTVT.

V usage is TRBV19 and J usage is TRBJ2-5; D not certain. The germline gives CDR1 LNHDA, CDR2 SQIVND (reference sequence). CDR3 length equals 13 residues. Trimming pared 10 bases from V and 5 bases from J, leaving 17 bases between. The CDR3 nucleotides are TGTGCCACCAGCCGCCTCTTAGGGGAGACCCAGTACTTC. Protein product: CATSRLLGETQYF.

J is TRBJ1-4 and V is TRBV5-6; the match to TRBD1 covers 7 bases. V trimming: 4 bases; J trimming: 3 bases; junction bases outside the gene matches: 6. The CDR3 contains 15 residues. The V gene's germline CDR1 is SGHDT and CDR2 YYEEEE. As DNA, the CDR3 is TGTGCCAGCAGCCCCCAGGGGGGATCTAATGAAAAACTGTTTTTT. Protein product: CASSPQGGSNEKLFF.

This clonotype was found a few times. The chain employs TRBV9 and TRBJ1-6; D unclear. The germline V gene encodes CDR1 SGDLS and CDR2 YYNGEE. V was shortened by 4 bases and J by 9 bases, with 14 bases between the two germline ends. The CDR3 has 14 residues. CDR3 DNA sequence: TGTGCCAGCAGCCCCGGTTCCCACAGTTCACCCCTCCACTTT. It codes for CASSPGSHSSPLHF.

This clonotype was seen ten or more times. The CDR3 loop is CASSLLGGRGYTF. The CDR3 bases are TGTGCCAGCAGTCTGCTTGGGGGGCGCGGCTACACCTTC. The chain carries TRBV6-1 and TRBJ1-2; possible D gene TRBD1, 6 bases. Trimming took 5 bases from V and 8 from J, leaving 15 bases between them. This CDR3 region has 13 residues. The V gene's germline CDR1 is MNHNS and CDR2 SASEGT.

This rearrangement joins TRBV6-6 to TRBJ2-1; no clear D. The CDR3 has 15 residues. V shed 0 bases and J shed 4 bases, with 10 bases lying between them. CDR1 and CDR2 (germline): MNHNY, SVGAGI (reference sequence). CDR3 bases: TGTGCCAGCAGTTACTCGGTCTTCTTATACAATGAGCAGTTCTTC. It yields the protein CASSYSVFLYNEQFF.

This chain joins TRBV5-1 and TRBJ1-2, with D possibly matching TRBD1 (5 bases). Trimming removed 4 bases from V and 6 bases from J, with 16 bases in between. Germline V gene lookup returns CDR1 SGHRS and CDR2 YFSETQ. The CDR3 has 14 amino acids. The CDR3 coding sequence is TGCGCCAGCAGCCGGGAGGGACGGAGGAATGGCTACACCTTC. Translated, it gives CASSREGRRNGYTF.

This clonotype was observed many times. The chain carries TRBV29-1 and TRBJ2-5, with D perhaps TRBD2 (5 bases). Germline-derived CDR1 and CDR2 are SQVTM and ANQGSEA. Trimming shortened V by 6 bases and J by 5 bases, and 19 bases separated the two germline ends. This CDR3 has 14 residues. The CDR3 bases are TGCAGCGTCCTCGACGGGGTGAATGGGGAGACCCAGTACTTC. It codes for CSVLDGVNGETQYF.

This chain uses TRBV6-1 with TRBJ2-2; tentative D call: TRBD1 (5 bases). This CDR3 contains 14 residues. Germline V gene lookup returns CDR1 MNHNS and CDR2 SASEGT. Trimming stripped 7 bases from V and 8 bases from J, with 17 bases between. DNA of the CDR3: TGTGCCAGCATGCGGTACAGGATGGCTGGGGAGCTGTTTTTT. Amino acids: CASMRYRMAGELFF.